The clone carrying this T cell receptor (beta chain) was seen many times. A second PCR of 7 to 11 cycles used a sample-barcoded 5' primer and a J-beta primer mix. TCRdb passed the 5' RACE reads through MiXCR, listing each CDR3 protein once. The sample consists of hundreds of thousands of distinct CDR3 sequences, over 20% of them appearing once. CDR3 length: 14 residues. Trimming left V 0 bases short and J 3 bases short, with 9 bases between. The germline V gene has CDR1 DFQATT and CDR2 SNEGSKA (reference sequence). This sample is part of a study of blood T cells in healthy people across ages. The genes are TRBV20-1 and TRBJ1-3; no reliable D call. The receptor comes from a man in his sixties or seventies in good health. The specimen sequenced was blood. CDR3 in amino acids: CSARDAMGGNTIYF. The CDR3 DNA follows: TGCAGTGCTAGAGATGCCATGGGTGGAAACACCATATATTTT.